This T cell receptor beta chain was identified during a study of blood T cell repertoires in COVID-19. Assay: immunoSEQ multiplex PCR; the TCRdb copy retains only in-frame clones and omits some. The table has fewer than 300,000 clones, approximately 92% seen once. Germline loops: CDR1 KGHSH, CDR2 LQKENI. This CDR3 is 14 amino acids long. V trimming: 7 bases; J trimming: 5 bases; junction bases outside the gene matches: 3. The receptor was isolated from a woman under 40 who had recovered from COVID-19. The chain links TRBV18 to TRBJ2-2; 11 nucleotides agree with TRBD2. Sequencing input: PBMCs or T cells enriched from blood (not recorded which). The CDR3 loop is CASYRTSGTGELFF. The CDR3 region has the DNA TGTGCCAGCTACCGGACTAGCGGGACCGGGGAGCTGTTTTTT.